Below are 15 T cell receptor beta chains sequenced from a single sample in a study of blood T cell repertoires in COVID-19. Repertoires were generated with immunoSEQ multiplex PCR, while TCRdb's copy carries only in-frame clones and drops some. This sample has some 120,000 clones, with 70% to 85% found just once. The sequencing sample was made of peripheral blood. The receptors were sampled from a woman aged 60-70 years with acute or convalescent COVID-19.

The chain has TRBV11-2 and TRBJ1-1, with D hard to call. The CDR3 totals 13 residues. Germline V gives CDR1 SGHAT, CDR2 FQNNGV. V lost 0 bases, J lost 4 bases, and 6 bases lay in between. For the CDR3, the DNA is TGTGCCAGCAGCTTAGACGCGGTCACTGAAGCTTTCTTT. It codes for CASSLDAVTEAFF.

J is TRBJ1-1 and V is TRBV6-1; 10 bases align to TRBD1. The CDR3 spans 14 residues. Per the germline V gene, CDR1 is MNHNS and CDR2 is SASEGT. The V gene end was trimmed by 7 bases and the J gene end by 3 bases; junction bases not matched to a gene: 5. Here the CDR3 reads CASTRQGADTEAFF. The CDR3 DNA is TGTGCCAGCACACGACAGGGGGCTGACACTGAAGCTTTCTTT.

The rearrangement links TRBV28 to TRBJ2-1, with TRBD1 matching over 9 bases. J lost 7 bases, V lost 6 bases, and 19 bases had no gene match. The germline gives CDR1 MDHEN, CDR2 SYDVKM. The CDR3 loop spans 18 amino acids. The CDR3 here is CASSLIGTGTGSWNEQFF. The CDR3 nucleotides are TGTGCCAGCAGCTTAATAGGGACGGGGACAGGGTCCTGGAATGAGCAGTTCTTC.

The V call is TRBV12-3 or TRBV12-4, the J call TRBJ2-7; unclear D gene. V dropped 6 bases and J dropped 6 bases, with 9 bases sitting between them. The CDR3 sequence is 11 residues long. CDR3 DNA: TGTGCCAGCAGCCTTTATTCCGAGCAGTACTTC. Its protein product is CASSLYSEQYF.

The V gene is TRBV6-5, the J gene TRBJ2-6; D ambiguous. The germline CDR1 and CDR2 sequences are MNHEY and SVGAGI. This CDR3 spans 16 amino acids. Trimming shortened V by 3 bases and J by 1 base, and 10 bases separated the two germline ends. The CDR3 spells CASSYSLTSGANVLTF. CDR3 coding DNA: TGTGCCAGCAGTTATTCCCTCACATCTGGGGCCAACGTCCTGACTTTC.

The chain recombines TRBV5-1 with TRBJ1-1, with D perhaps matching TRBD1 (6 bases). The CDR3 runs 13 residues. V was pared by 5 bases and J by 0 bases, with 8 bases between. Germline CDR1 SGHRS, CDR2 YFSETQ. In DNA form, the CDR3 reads TGCGCCAGCAGGGACAGTTTGAACACTGAAGCTTTCTTT. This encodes CASRDSLNTEAFF.

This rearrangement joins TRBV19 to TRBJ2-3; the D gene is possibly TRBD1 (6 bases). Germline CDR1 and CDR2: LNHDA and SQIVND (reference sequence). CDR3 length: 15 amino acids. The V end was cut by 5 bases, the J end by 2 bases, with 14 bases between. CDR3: CASSHPTGYTDTQYF. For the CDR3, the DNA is TGTGCCAGTAGTCACCCTACAGGGTACACAGATACGCAGTATTTT.

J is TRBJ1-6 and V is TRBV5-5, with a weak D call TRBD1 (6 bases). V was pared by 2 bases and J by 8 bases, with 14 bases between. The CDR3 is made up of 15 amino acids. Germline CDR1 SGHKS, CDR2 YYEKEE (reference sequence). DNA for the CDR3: TGTGCCAGCAGCTTTACCGACAGGTTGGATTCACCCCTCCACTTT. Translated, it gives CASSFTDRLDSPLHF. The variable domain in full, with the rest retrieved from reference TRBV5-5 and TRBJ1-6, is DAGVTQSPTHLIKTRGQQVTLRCSPISGHKSVSWYQQVLGQGPQFIFQYYEKEERGRGNFPDRFSARQFPNYSSELNVNALLLGDSALYLCASSFTDRLDSPLHFGNGTRLTVT.

CDR3 residues: CASSRQEANYGYTF. CDR3 DNA sequence: TGTGCCAGCAGCCGACAGGAAGCTAACTATGGCTACACCTTC. The chain has TRBV7-9 and TRBJ1-2; TRBD1 is a possible D gene (6 bases). The V gene's germline CDR1 is SEHNR and CDR2 FQNEAQ (reference sequence). With 5 bases removed from V and 0 bases from J, the gap between germline ends came to 10 bases. The CDR3 is made up of 14 amino acids.

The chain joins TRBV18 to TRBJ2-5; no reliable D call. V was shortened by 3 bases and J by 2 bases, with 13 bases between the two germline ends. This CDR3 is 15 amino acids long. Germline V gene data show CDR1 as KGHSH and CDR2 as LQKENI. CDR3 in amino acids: CASSPWRATQETQYF. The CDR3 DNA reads TGTGCCAGCTCACCCTGGAGAGCGACGCAAGAGACCCAGTACTTC. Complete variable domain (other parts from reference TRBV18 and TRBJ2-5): NAGVMQNPRHLVRRRGQEARLRCSPMKGHSHVYWYRQLPEEGLKFMVYLQKENIIDESGMPKERFSAEFPKEGPSILRIQQVVRGDSAAYFCASSPWRATQETQYFGPGTRLLVL.

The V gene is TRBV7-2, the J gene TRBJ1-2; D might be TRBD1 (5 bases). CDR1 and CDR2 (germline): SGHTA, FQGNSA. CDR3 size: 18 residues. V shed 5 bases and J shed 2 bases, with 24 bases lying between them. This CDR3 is CASSRGGTGRSLNYGYTF. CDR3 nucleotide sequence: TGTGCCAGCAGCCGGGGGGGGACCGGACGGTCCCTAAACTATGGCTACACCTTC.

DNA for the CDR3: TGCGCCAGCAGCGATCGGGATCAGCCCCAGCATTTT. Translation: CASSDRDQPQHF. The chain uses TRBV10-2 and TRBJ1-5; no reliable D call. This CDR3 is built from 12 residues. The V and J ends lost 6 bases and 5 bases respectively, with 8 bases between them. CDR1 is WSHSY, CDR2 SAAADI, per germline.

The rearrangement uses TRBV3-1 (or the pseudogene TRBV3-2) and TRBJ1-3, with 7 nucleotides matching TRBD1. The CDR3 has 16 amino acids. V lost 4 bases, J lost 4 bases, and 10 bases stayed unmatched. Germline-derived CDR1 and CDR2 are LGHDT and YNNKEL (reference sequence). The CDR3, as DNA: TGTGCCAGCAGCCCGACTGACAGGGTGGCAGGAAACACCATATATTTT. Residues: CASSPTDRVAGNTIYF.

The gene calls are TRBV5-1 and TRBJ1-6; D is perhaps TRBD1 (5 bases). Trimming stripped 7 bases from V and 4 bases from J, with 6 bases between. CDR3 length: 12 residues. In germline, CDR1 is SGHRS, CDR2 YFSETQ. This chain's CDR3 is CASSGYNSPLHF. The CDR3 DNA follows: TGCGCCAGCTCAGGGTATAATTCACCCCTCCACTTT.

CDR3 residues: CASSEQGKGTEAFF. As DNA, the CDR3 is TGTGCCAGTAGTGAACAGGGAAAAGGCACTGAAGCTTTCTTT. The V call is TRBV19, the J call TRBJ1-1, with D tentatively TRBD1 (6 bases). This CDR3 has 14 residues. V shed 5 bases and J shed 4 bases, with 14 bases lying between them. CDR1 and CDR2 from the germline V gene are LNHDA and SQIVND (reference sequence).